The clone carrying this TCR beta chain has only a few counts. The CDR3 sequence is 18 residues long. Expressed TCRB transcripts got sequenced, as all isolated RNA was reverse transcribed. TCRdb's table, derived via immunoSEQ multiplex PCR, lists solely in-frame clones and lacks some. The sample yields 200,000 to 250,000 clones, approximately 11% seen once. The data were obtained in a study of beta chain features in type 1 diabetes. Input material: central memory CD4+ T cells from blood. The receptor's source is a man younger than 30 in good health. This sequence joins TRBV21-1 and TRBJ2-6; the table's D gene call, TRBD1, was not cross checked with the DNA. TRBV21-1 is noted as a pseudogene. CDR3: CASSKSDRGPLGANVLTF. The CDR3, as DNA: TGTGCCAGCAGCAAGTCGGACAGGGGTCCCCTTGGGGCCAACGTCCTGACTTTC.